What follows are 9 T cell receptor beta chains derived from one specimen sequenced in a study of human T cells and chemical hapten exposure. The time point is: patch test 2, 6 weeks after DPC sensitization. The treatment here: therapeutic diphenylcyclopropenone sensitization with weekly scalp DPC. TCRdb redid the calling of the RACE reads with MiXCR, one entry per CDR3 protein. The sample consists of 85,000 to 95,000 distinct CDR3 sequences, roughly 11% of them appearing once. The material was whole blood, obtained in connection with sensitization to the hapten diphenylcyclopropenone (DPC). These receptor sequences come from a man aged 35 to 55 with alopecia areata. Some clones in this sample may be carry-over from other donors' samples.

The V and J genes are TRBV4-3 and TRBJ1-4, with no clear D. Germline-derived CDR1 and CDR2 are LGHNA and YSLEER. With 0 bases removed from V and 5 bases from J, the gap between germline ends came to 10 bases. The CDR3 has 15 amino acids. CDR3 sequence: CASSQDRTQNEKLFF. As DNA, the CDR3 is TGCGCCAGCAGCCAAGATCGCACACAGAATGAAAAACTGTTTTTT.

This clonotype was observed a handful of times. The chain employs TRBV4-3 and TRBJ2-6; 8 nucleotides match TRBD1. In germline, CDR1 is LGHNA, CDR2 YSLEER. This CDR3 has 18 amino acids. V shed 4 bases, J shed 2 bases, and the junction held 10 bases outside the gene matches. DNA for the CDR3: TGCGCCAGCAGCCCAGGACAGGGCCCGGCGACTGGGGCCAACGTCCTGACTTTC. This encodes CASSPGQGPATGANVLTF.

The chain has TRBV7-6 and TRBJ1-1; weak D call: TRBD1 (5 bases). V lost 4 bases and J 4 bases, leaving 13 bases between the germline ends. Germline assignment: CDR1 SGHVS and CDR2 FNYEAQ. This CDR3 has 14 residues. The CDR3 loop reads CASSSRRGSTEAFF. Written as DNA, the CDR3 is TGTGCCAGCAGCTCGCGGAGGGGAAGCACTGAAGCTTTCTTT.

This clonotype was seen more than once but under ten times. The CDR3 bases are TGCGCCAGCAGCCCCTTAGAACCCCAGGGGGCCTGGGAGCAGTACGTC. Its translation is CASSPLEPQGAWEQYV. The V and J genes are TRBV4-3 and TRBJ2-7; 8 bases fit TRBD1. The germline CDR1 and CDR2 sequences are LGHNA and YSLEER. The V gene end was trimmed by 4 bases and the J gene end by 7 bases; junction bases not matched to a gene: 15. There are 16 residues in the CDR3.

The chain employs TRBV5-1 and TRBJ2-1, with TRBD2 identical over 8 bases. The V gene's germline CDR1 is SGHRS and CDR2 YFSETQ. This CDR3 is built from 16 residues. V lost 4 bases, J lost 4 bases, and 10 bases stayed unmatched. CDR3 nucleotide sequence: TGCGCCAGCAGCGCCCGGGGGGGACTACGTTACAATGAGCAGTTCTTC. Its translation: CASSARGGLRYNEQFF.

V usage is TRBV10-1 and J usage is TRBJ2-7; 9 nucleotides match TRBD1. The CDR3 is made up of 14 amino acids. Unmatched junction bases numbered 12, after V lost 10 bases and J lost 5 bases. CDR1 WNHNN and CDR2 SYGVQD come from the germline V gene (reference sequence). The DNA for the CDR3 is TGCGCCATGATGTGGGACAGGGTCGGGAACGAGCAGTACGTC. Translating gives CAMMWDRVGNEQYV.

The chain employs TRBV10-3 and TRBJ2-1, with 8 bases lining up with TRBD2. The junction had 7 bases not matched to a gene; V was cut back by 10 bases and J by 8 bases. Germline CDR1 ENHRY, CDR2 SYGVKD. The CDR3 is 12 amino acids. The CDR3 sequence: CATQLGRDEQFF. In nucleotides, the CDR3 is TGTGCCACCCAACTCGGGAGGGATGAGCAGTTCTTC.

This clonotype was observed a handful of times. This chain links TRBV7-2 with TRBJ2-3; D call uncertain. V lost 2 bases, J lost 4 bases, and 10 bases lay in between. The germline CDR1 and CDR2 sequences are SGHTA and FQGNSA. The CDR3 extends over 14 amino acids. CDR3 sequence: CASSLSVRADTQYF. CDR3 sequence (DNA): TGTGCCAGCAGCTTAAGTGTACGGGCAGATACGCAGTATTTT.

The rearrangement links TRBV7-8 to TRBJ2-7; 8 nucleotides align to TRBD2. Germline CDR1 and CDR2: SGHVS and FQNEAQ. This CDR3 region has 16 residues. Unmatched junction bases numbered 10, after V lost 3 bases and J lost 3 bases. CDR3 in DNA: TGTGCCAGCAGCTTGACCCCGGGACTAGGCCTCTACGAGCAGTACTTC. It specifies CASSLTPGLGLYEQYF.